Below, 15 T cell receptor beta chains from the same sample are listed, as sequenced in a study of cytomegalovirus exposure and HLA in healthy donors. Method: immunoSEQ multiplex PCR; TCRdb's copy keeps in-frame clones and lacks some. This table has 150,000 or so clones, approximately 92% appearing once. Input material: PBMCs. All receptors come from a woman aged 18-29 years in good health and CMV-seropositive.

The rearrangement uses TRBV19 and TRBJ1-2; perhaps TRBD1 as D (5 bases). Germline V gene sequence: CDR1 LNHDA, CDR2 SQIVND (reference sequence). Trimming cost V 3 bases and J 6 bases, with 14 bases left between them. The CDR3 runs 14 residues. The CDR3: CASSMRRGYDGYTF. The CDR3 DNA sequence: TGTGCCAGTAGTATGCGAAGGGGCTATGATGGCTACACCTTC.

The rearrangement links TRBV27 to TRBJ1-6; 9 nucleotides match TRBD1. The junction had 4 bases not matched to a gene; V was cut back by 4 bases and J by 9 bases. CDR1 and CDR2 (germline): MNHEY, SMNVEV (reference sequence). This CDR3 is 14 amino acids long. The CDR3 protein is CASSYRGHFSPLHF. The CDR3 coding sequence is TGTGCCAGCAGTTACAGGGGGCACTTTTCACCCCTCCACTTT.

This clone was seen a few times. In nucleotides, the CDR3 is TGTGCCAGCAGCTTAGCCGCCGGTTCTAGAGCTGGAAACACCATATATTTT. Its protein is CASSLAAGSRAGNTIYF. The chain is built from TRBV7-2 and TRBJ1-3; no reliable D call. Germline V gene lookup returns CDR1 SGHTA and CDR2 FQGNSA. The CDR3 has 17 residues. Trimming shortened V by 0 bases and J by 2 bases, and 14 bases separated the two germline ends.

As concerns this clone: The junction shows a germline mismatch at one end, possibly a read error. For the CDR3, the DNA is TGCGCCAGCAGCCAAGAGGGACAGGCGATTTTT. Its translation: CASSQEGQAIF. J is TRBJ1-4 and V is TRBV4-1; TRBD1 agrees at 8 bases. This CDR3 is 11 amino acids long. Germline V lookup: CDR1 MGHRA, CDR2 YSYEKL.

About this clone: The sample contains more than one DNA sequence encoding this CDR3. The rearrangement joins TRBV18 to TRBJ2-3; D is perhaps TRBD1 (6 bases). The germline V gene encodes CDR1 KGHSH and CDR2 LQKENI. V lost 0 bases to trimming and J lost 3 bases, with 10 bases between them. CDR3 length: 15 amino acids. This CDR3 reads CASSPPQGRTDTQYF. CDR3 nucleotide sequence: TGTGCCAGCTCACCACCGCAGGGGAGAACAGATACGCAGTATTTT.

The chain carries TRBV29-1 and TRBJ1-2; 8 bases are shared with TRBD1. Germline V gives CDR1 SQVTM, CDR2 ANQGSEA. The CDR3 covers 14 residues. V lost 1 base to trimming and J lost 5 bases; unmatched junction nucleotides: 6. The CDR3 protein is CSVEVGQGGYGYTF. The CDR3 nucleotides read TGCAGCGTTGAAGTAGGACAGGGCGGGTATGGCTACACCTTC.

This clone was detected only once. The CDR3 sequence is CASSLGQGGYSNQPQHF. The CDR3 DNA sequence: TGTGCCAGCAGCTTGGGACAGGGGGGATATAGCAATCAGCCCCAGCATTTT. J is TRBJ1-5 and V is TRBV5-6; the match to TRBD1 covers 9 bases. V was pared by 0 bases and J by 0 bases, with 4 bases of the junction left unmatched. CDR3 length: 17 amino acids. Germline V gene lookup returns CDR1 SGHDT and CDR2 YYEEEE.

The CDR3 loop is CASTSGTSPYEQYF. As DNA, the CDR3 is TGTGCCAGCACCTCCGGGACTAGCCCCTACGAGCAGTACTTC. V and J are TRBV28 and TRBJ2-7; 9 nucleotides agree with TRBD2. CDR1 and CDR2 (germline): MDHEN, SYDVKM. V lost 7 bases and J lost 2; bases outside the gene matches: 6. This CDR3 has 14 residues.

The chain links TRBV7-8 to TRBJ1-1; 7 positions agree with TRBD1. Trimming took 2 bases from V and 8 from J; bases not matched to a gene: 14. Germline CDR1 is SGHVS and CDR2 is FQNEAQ. The CDR3 loop spans 16 amino acids. The CDR3 DNA is TGTGCCAGCAGCTTATTTTCACGAGGAGGGGACAGCGAAGCTTTCTTT. Translating gives CASSLFSRGGDSEAFF.

As DNA, the CDR3 is TGTGCCAGCAGCTCTGCGTACAGTGAAGCTTTCTTT. Its protein is CASSSAYSEAFF. The gene calls are TRBV11-3 and TRBJ1-1; no definite D call. Germline assignment: CDR1 SGHNT and CDR2 YENEEA. This CDR3 spans 12 amino acids. V dropped 4 bases and J dropped 7 bases, with 10 bases sitting between them.

This clone occurred once. The V and J genes are TRBV6-6 and TRBJ2-2; a possible D gene is TRBD2 (6 bases). CDR3 length: 16 residues. Per the germline V gene, CDR1 is MNHNY and CDR2 is SVGAGI (reference sequence). Trimming pared 6 bases from V and 0 bases from J, leaving 14 bases between. CDR3 sequence reads: CASRQGGGANTGELFF. The DNA of the CDR3 is TGTGCCAGCAGACAAGGCGGCGGGGCGAACACCGGGGAGCTGTTTTTT.

Only one count was recorded for this clone. The chain recombines TRBV5-5 with TRBJ2-3, with D possibly matching TRBD1 (5 bases). The germline CDR1 and CDR2 sequences are SGHKS and YYEKEE (reference sequence). This CDR3 comprises 17 residues. Trimming removed 1 base at V and 5 bases at J, with 20 bases between. For the CDR3, the DNA is TGTGCCAGCAGCTTGAGTATAGGGGAAGGGGCCGGAGATACGCAGTATTTT. It specifies CASSLSIGEGAGDTQYF.

This chain links TRBV28 with TRBJ2-3, with 10 bases aligning to TRBD1. V shed 4 bases and J 4 bases; nucleotides not matched to a gene: 5. Germline V gene sequence: CDR1 MDHEN, CDR2 SYDVKM. This CDR3 has 15 amino acids. The CDR3 DNA sequence: TGTGCCAGCAGTTCACCGGGACAGGGGTCAGATACGCAGTATTTT. Translating gives CASSSPGQGSDTQYF.

This clone was detected once. J is TRBJ1-6 and V is TRBV6-8; the D gene is possibly TRBD1 (6 bases). The CDR3 extends over 17 amino acids. V lost 4 bases to trimming and J lost 8 bases, with 21 bases between them. The germline CDR1 and CDR2 sequences are MNHGY and SAAAGT. CDR3 DNA: TGTGCCAGCAGTTCGGGCGGGGGGGCACGGCGACATTCACCCCTCCACTTT. It yields the protein CASSSGGGARRHSPLHF.

The genes are TRBV4-3 and TRBJ2-7; 7 nucleotides match TRBD1. The V segment lost 4 bases and the J segment 4 bases; nucleotides outside the gene matches: 10. Germline-derived CDR1 and CDR2 are LGHNA and YSLEER. The CDR3 is 15 amino acids. CDR3 sequence: CASSLFWGQQYEQYF. CDR3 bases: TGCGCCAGCAGCCTTTTTTGGGGACAGCAATACGAGCAGTACTTC.